This passage covers 30 T cell receptor beta chains from one sample sequenced in a study of CD8+CD57+ T cells in acquired aplastic anemia. Genomic DNA templated the TCR beta VDJ and CDR3 profiling. TCRdb re-derived calls from the reads in MiXCR, one entry per CDR3 protein. The repertoire includes around 230,000 distinct CDR3 sequences, around 60% of them detected once, and approximately 30% sits in the top ten. The sequenced sample was sorted CD4+, CD8+, or CD8+CD57+ T cells (not recorded which) from PBMCs. Source of these receptors: a human donor in good health.

The CDR3 sequence: CSVDGTSDTDTQYF. CDR3 nucleotides: TGCAGCGTTGATGGGACTAGCGACACAGATACGCAGTATTTT. The gene calls are TRBV29-1 and TRBJ2-3; 10 positions match TRBD2. Germline CDR1 and CDR2: SQVTM and ANQGSEA. This CDR3 spans 14 amino acids. Trimming took 3 bases from V and 2 from J; bases not matched to a gene: 2.

J is TRBJ2-7 and V is TRBV20-1; 8 bases are shared with TRBD1. The CDR3 loop spans 13 amino acids. From germline, CDR1 is DFQATT and CDR2 SNEGSKA (reference sequence). J gave up 5 bases and V 6 bases, and 9 bases lay outside the gene matches. The CDR3, as DNA: TGCAGTGCGGGGGACAGGAATCCCCACGAGCAGTACTTC. Protein: CSAGDRNPHEQYF.

The chain is built from TRBV7-9 and TRBJ2-1; D is undetermined. CDR1 SEHNR and CDR2 FQNEAQ come from the germline V gene (reference sequence). The CDR3 extends over 15 amino acids. V lost 2 bases to trimming and J lost 3 bases, with 11 bases between them. CDR3 protein: CASSLPSNVYNEQFF. CDR3 nucleotide sequence: TGTGCCAGCAGCTTACCCTCGAACGTCTACAATGAGCAGTTCTTC.

Relative to its sample, this clonotype is medium-sized. The chain has TRBV19 and TRBJ1-2, with 7 positions matching TRBD1. Germline V CDR1 and CDR2: LNHDA, SQIVND (reference sequence). The CDR3 sequence is 14 residues long. Trimming cost V 5 bases and J 7 bases; bases outside gene matches: 10. CDR3 DNA sequence: TGTGCCAGTAGTCTGATAGACAGGGCCGCTGGCTACACCTTC. Amino acid sequence: CASSLIDRAAGYTF.

As to this clonotype: Sequence at one end of the junction differs from germline and may be a read error. This chain uses TRBV7-9 with TRBJ1-3; D gene unclear. Germline lookup yields CDR1 SEHNR and CDR2 FQNEAQ (reference sequence). This CDR3 is 15 amino acids long. The DNA for the CDR3 is TGTGCCAGCAGACCCGACACCGACTCTGGAAACGCCATATATTTT. Residues: CASRPDTDSGNAIYF.

V and J are TRBV20-1 and TRBJ1-2; 7 nucleotides line up with TRBD1. The CDR3 is made up of 18 amino acids. Unmatched junction bases numbered 20, after V lost 1 base and J lost 6 bases. CDR1 and CDR2 (germline): DFQATT, SNEGSKA (reference sequence). CDR3 sequence: CSARGLTYRGGSGHGYTF. In nucleotides, the CDR3 is TGCAGTGCTAGAGGACTTACATACAGGGGAGGATCTGGCCATGGCTACACCTTC.

The chain employs TRBV7-9 and TRBJ2-3; a weak D match, TRBD1 (5 bases). The CDR3 loop spans 18 amino acids. Trimming took off 3 bases at V and 0 bases at J, with 19 bases between the two ends. Per the germline V gene, CDR1 is SEHNR and CDR2 is FQNEAQ (reference sequence). CDR3 in amino acids: CASSFDTLTDLSTDTQYF. The DNA for the CDR3 is TGTGCCAGCAGCTTTGACACCTTGACAGATTTAAGCACAGATACGCAGTATTTT. Supplemented by reference TRBV7-9 and TRBJ2-3, the full variable domain reads DTGVSQNPRHKITKRGQNVTFRCDPISEHNRLYWYRQTLGQGPEFLTYFQNEAQLEKSRLLSDRFSAERPKGSFSTLEIQRTEQGDSAMYLCASSFDTLTDLSTDTQYFGPGTRLTVL.

The genes are TRBV7-7 and TRBJ2-5, with D perhaps matching TRBD1 (5 bases). Per germline, CDR1 SSHAT and CDR2 FNYEAQ (reference sequence). Trimming took off 2 bases at V and 4 bases at J, with 8 bases between the two ends. The length of the CDR3 is 13 residues. The CDR3 bases are TGTGCCAGCAGCTTACTGGGGCGAGAGACCCAGTACTTC. Its translation: CASSLLGRETQYF. Full variable domain (remainder filled in from reference TRBV7-7 and TRBJ2-5): GAGVSQSPRYKVTKRGQDVTLRCDPISSHATLYWYQQALGQGPEFLTYFNYEAQPDKSGLPSDRFSAERPEGSISTLTIQRTEQRDSAMYRCASSLLGRETQYFGPGTRLLVL.

This clonotype was seen only a few times. The chain recombines TRBV28 with TRBJ2-7, with a weak D call TRBD1 (6 bases). Trimming pared 2 bases from V and 4 bases from J, leaving 15 bases between. CDR3 length: 15 residues. CDR1 and CDR2 (germline): MDHEN, SYDVKM. The CDR3 is CASSLPKRGNYEQYF. The CDR3 DNA follows: TGTGCCAGCAGTTTACCCAAGAGGGGGAATTACGAGCAGTACTTC. Variable domain in full (rest from reference TRBV28 and TRBJ2-7): DVKVTQSSRYLVKRTGEKVFLECVQDMDHENMFWYRQDPGLGLRLIYFSYDVKMKEKGDIPEGYSVSREKKERFSLILESASTNQTSMYLCASSLPKRGNYEQYFGPGTRLTVT.

For this clonotype: Its ends do not fully match the called genes, so a read error is possible. This chain connects TRBV7-7 to TRBJ2-2; 7 bases map to TRBD1. This CDR3 has 14 amino acids. Germline CDR1 is SSHAT and CDR2 is FNYEAQ (reference sequence). The CDR3 nucleotides are TGTGCTAGCAGCCCTTGGGACAGTCCCGGGGAGCTGTTTTTT. Its protein product is CASSPWDSPGELFF.

As for this clonotype: Germline and junction disagree at one end, which may indicate a read error. The chain employs TRBV11-2 and TRBJ2-7; D not certain. Germline CDR1 and CDR2: SGHAT and FQNNGV. CDR3 length: 8 amino acids. In DNA, the CDR3 is TGTGCCAGCAGCAGAAGGGACTTC. It translates to CASSRRDF.

On this clonotype: Possible read error: a much larger clone is one base away. This chain uses TRBV7-9 with TRBJ2-1; TRBD1 matches 8 bases. The germline V gene encodes CDR1 SEHNR and CDR2 FQNEAQ (reference sequence). The CDR3 consists of 17 residues. The CDR3 here is CASSNPRTGTTYNEQLF. CDR3 nucleotide sequence: TGTGCCAGCAGCAATCCCCGGACAGGGACAACCTACAATGAGCAGCTCTTC.

This clonotype has a single count. V usage is TRBV20-1 and J usage is TRBJ2-1; possible D gene TRBD2, 6 bases. The CDR3 extends over 15 amino acids. V was clipped by 8 bases and J by 6 bases, with 23 bases between them. Germline CDR1 and CDR2: DFQATT and SNEGSKA (reference sequence). CDR3 sequence reads: CSYSSGVYDSNEQFF. CDR3 DNA sequence: TGCAGTTACTCGTCGGGGGTCTATGATAGCAATGAGCAGTTCTTC.

The J gene is TRBJ2-1, the V gene TRBV20-1; 7 bases are shared with TRBD1. In germline, CDR1 is DFQATT, CDR2 SNEGSKA (reference sequence). The CDR3 runs to 14 residues. After removal of 4 bases from V and 5 bases from J, the junction contained 8 bases not matched to a gene. CDR3 DNA: TGCAGTGCTACAAGACAGGGAGAGGACAATGAGCAGTTCTTC. Protein sequence: CSATRQGEDNEQFF.

This clonotype was counted a few times. This rearrangement joins TRBV6-6 to TRBJ1-1; D unclear. The CDR3 extends over 16 amino acids. In germline, CDR1 is MNHNY, CDR2 SVGAGI (reference sequence). V gave up 8 bases and J gave up 0 bases, with 19 bases separating them. The chain's CDR3 is CASYLWGMQLNTEAFF. CDR3 DNA sequence: TGTGCCAGCTACTTGTGGGGAATGCAACTGAACACTGAAGCTTTCTTT.

The CDR3 here is CSVKASVSPYEQYF. CDR3 nucleotides: TGCAGCGTTAAGGCTAGCGTAAGTCCCTACGAGCAGTACTTC. The chain is built from TRBV29-1 and TRBJ2-7; maybe TRBD2 (6 bases). The CDR3 length is 14 residues. The ends were cut back, 5 bases at V and 2 bases at J, with 16 bases in the middle. Germline CDR1 and CDR2: SQVTM and ANQGSEA.

This chain connects TRBV2 to TRBJ2-3; 8 positions match TRBD2. The CDR3 loop spans 14 amino acids. The trim removed 6 bases at V and 4 bases at J, leaving 6 bases unmatched. Germline V CDR1 and CDR2: SNHLY, FYNNEI. CDR3 DNA: TGTGCCAGCAGCTCGGGACTAGTTCCAGATACGCAGTATTTT. The encoded protein is CASSSGLVPDTQYF. The variable domain in full, completed from reference TRBV2 and TRBJ2-3, reads EPEVTQTPSHQVTQMGQEVILRCVPISNHLYFYWYRQILGQKVEFLVSFYNNEISEKSEIFDDQFSVERPDGSNFTLKIRSTKLEDSAMYFCASSSGLVPDTQYFGPGTRLTVL.

The chain links TRBV25-1 to TRBJ2-7, with TRBD1 matching over 10 bases. V dropped 2 bases and J dropped 5; count of bases not matched to a gene: 6. The CDR3 consists of 15 residues. Germline V lookup: CDR1 MGHDK, CDR2 SYGVNS. The DNA of the CDR3 is TGTGCCAGCAGTGAAGCCGGGACAGGGGTCCACGAGCAGTACTTC. Amino acids: CASSEAGTGVHEQYF.

The rearrangement links TRBV24-1 to TRBJ1-2; D gene unclear. V shed 6 bases and J shed 2 bases, with 15 bases lying between them. The CDR3 contains 15 residues. CDR1 and CDR2 from the germline V gene are KGHDR and SFDVKD. The CDR3 here is CATSNASAGNYGYTF. In DNA, the CDR3 is TGTGCCACCAGTAACGCCTCGGCGGGGAACTATGGCTACACCTTC.

The chain carries TRBV7-8 and TRBJ1-1, with D perhaps matching TRBD1 (6 bases). Trimming shortened V by 4 bases and J by 0 bases, and 12 bases separated the two germline ends. The germline gives CDR1 SGHVS, CDR2 FQNEAQ. This CDR3 is built from 15 residues. The CDR3 region has the DNA TGTGCCAGCAGCTGGTCAACAGGGATGAACACTGAAGCTTTCTTT. Residues: CASSWSTGMNTEAFF.

The genes are TRBV5-1 and TRBJ2-7, with a weak D call TRBD1 (6 bases). Germline V CDR1 and CDR2: SGHRS, YFSETQ. This CDR3 has 14 residues. Trimming stripped 5 bases from V and 0 bases from J, with 12 bases between. The DNA for the CDR3 is TGCGCCAGCAGATTAGGGGGAGACTCCTACGAGCAGTACTTC. Encoded protein: CASRLGGDSYEQYF. Full variable domain (missing parts from reference TRBV5-1 and TRBJ2-7): KAGVTQTPRYLIKTRGQQVTLSCSPISGHRSVSWYQQTPGQGLQFLFEYFSETQRNKGNFPGRFSGRQFSNSRSEMNVSTLELGDSALYLCASRLGGDSYEQYFGPGTRLTVT.

The chain employs TRBV20-1 and TRBJ2-2; TRBD1 matches 12 bases. CDR1 DFQATT and CDR2 SNEGSKA come from the germline V gene (reference sequence). The CDR3 contains 14 residues. Germline trimming cut 2 bases from V and 8 bases from J; bases unmatched to any gene: 3. For the CDR3, the DNA is TGCAGTGCTAGATGGGGACAGGGGGCGGGGGAGCTGTTTTTT. Translated, it gives CSARWGQGAGELFF.

This clonotype was recorded at least ten times. The chain uses TRBV19 and TRBJ1-2, with a weak D call TRBD1 (6 bases). V was trimmed by 7 bases and J by 0 bases, leaving 21 bases between them. The germline V gene has CDR1 LNHDA and CDR2 SQIVND (reference sequence). The CDR3 contains 17 residues. CDR3 loop: CASTRTQTGPANYGYTF. In DNA form, the CDR3 reads TGTGCCAGTACCCGGACTCAGACAGGACCCGCTAACTATGGCTACACCTTC.

A remark on this clonotype: A read error may be the cause here, since a much bigger clone is one base away. This chain links TRBV16 with TRBJ2-7; 7 nucleotides line up with TRBD2. The CDR3 is 14 residues long. Germline loops: CDR1 KGHSY, CDR2 FQNENV. CDR3 amino acids: CASSLRGVGYEHYF. Written as DNA, the CDR3 is TGTGCCAGCAGCCTTCGGGGGGTAGGGTACGAGCACTACTTC. Complete variable domain (other parts from reference TRBV16 and TRBJ2-7): GEEVAQTPKHLVRGEGQKAKLYCAPIKGHSYVFWYQQVLKNEFKFLISFQNENVFDETGMPKERFSAKCLPNSPCSLEIQATKLEDSAVYFCASSLRGVGYEHYFGPGTRLTVT.

V gene TRBV7-2 combines with J gene TRBJ1-1, with a weak D call TRBD1 (6 bases). Germline V CDR1 and CDR2: SGHTA, FQGNSA. The CDR3 spans 15 residues. V lost 7 bases and J 2 bases, leaving 17 bases between the germline ends. CDR3 protein: CASTRAGGANTEAFF. CDR3 nucleotides: TGTGCCAGCACCCGTGCGGGGGGCGCAAACACTGAAGCTTTCTTT.

This chain uses TRBV12-3 or TRBV12-4 with TRBJ1-1; tentatively, D is TRBD1 (5 bases). V was cut by 5 bases and J by 3 bases, with 10 bases left in between. The CDR3 totals 13 residues. The CDR3 DNA reads as TGTGCCAGCAGTCCGATGGGGGACACTGAAGCTTTCTTT. Translated: CASSPMGDTEAFF.

In the case of this clonotype: One end of the junction is discordant with germline, which a read error may explain. The CDR3, as DNA: TGTGCCAGCAGCTTGTCGAGGGAAATAGGCGAGCAGTGCTTC. Protein product: CASSLSREIGEQCF. V usage is TRBV5-4 and J usage is TRBJ2-7; perhaps TRBD2 as D (5 bases). CDR3 length: 14 residues. Germline V gene lookup returns CDR1 SGHNT and CDR2 YYREEE (reference sequence).

This rearrangement joins TRBV9 to TRBJ2-3; possibly TRBD1 or TRBD2 for D (7 bases each). The CDR3 totals 15 residues. Germline V gene sequence: CDR1 SGDLS, CDR2 YYNGEE. With 3 bases removed from V and 1 base from J, the gap between germline ends came to 12 bases. The CDR3 sequence: CASSGQGGGTDTQYF. DNA for the CDR3: TGTGCCAGCAGCGGACAGGGAGGGGGCACAGATACGCAGTATTTT.

About this clonotype itself: One end of the junction does not line up with germline, which may come from a read error. This rearrangement joins TRBV7-9 to TRBJ1-3; D is undetermined. The CDR3 is made up of 15 amino acids. The germline V gene encodes CDR1 SEHNR and CDR2 FQNEAQ (reference sequence). This chain's CDR3 is CASSADSHSGNAIYF. The CDR3 bases are TGTGCCAGCAGCGCGGACTCCCACTCTGGAAACGCCATATATTTT.

In this sample, this clonotype turned up once. J is TRBJ1-1 and V is TRBV4-2; 7 positions agree with TRBD1. CDR1 is LGHNA, CDR2 YNFKEQ, per germline. CDR3 length: 15 amino acids. Trimming took 3 bases from V and 2 from J; bases not matched to a gene: 6. The CDR3 DNA sequence: TGTGCCAGCAGCCAGGAGGGACAGAGAAACACTGAAGCTTTCTTT. Protein product: CASSQEGQRNTEAFF.